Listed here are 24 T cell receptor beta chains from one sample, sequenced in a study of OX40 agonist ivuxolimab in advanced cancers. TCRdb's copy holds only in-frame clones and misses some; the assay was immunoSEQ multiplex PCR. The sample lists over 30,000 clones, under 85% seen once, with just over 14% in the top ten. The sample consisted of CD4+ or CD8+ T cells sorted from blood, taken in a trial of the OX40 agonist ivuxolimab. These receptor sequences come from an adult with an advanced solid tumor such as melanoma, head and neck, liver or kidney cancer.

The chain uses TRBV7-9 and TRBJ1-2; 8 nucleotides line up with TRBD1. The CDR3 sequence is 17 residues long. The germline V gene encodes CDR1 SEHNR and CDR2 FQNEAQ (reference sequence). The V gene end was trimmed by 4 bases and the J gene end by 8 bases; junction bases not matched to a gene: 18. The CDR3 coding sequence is TGTGCCAGCAGCTCCGTCGGGACAGGATTCTCGCATGGGGGCTACACCTTC. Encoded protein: CASSSVGTGFSHGGYTF.

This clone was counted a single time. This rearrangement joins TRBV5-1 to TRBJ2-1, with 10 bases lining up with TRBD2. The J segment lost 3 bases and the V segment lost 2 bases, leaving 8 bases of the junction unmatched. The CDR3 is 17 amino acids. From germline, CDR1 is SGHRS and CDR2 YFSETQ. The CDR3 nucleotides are TGCGCCAGCAGCTTACAACTAAGGACTAGCGGCTACAATGAGCAGTTCTTC. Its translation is CASSLQLRTSGYNEQFF.

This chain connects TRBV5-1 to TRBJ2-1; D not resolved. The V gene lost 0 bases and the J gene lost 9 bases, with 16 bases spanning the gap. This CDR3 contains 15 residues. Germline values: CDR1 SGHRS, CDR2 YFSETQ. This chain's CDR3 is CASSLVPLSSPEQFF. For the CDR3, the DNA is TGCGCCAGCAGCTTGGTCCCCCTCTCATCGCCTGAGCAGTTCTTC.

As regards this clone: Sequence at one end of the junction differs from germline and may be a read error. CDR3 DNA sequence: TGTGCCAGCAGTGCCTCCGGGATTAACTATAATTCACCCCCCCACTTT. Translated: CASSASGINYNSPPHF. The gene calls are TRBV25-1 and TRBJ1-6; D is ambiguous. The CDR3 length is 16 residues. The germline V gene has CDR1 MGHDK and CDR2 SYGVNS.

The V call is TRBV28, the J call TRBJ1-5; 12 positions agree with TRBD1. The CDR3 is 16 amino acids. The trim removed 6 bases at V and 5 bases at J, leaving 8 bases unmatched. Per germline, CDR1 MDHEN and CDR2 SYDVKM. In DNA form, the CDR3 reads TGTGCCAGCAGCTGGGGACAGGGGGCTTCCTATCAGCCCCAGCATTTT. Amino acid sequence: CASSWGQGASYQPQHF.

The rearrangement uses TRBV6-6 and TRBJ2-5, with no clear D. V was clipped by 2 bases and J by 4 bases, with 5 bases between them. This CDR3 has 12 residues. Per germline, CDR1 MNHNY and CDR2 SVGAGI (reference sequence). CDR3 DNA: TGTGCCAGCAGTTACAGACTAGAGACCCAGTACTTC. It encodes CASSYRLETQYF.

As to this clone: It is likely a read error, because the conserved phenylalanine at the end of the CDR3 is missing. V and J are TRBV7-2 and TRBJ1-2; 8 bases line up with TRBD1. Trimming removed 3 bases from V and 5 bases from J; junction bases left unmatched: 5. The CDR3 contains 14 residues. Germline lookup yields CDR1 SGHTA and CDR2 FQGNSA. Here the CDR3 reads CASSFRTGQYGYTL. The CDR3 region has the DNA TGTGCCAGCAGCTTCCGGACAGGGCAATATGGCTACACCCTC.

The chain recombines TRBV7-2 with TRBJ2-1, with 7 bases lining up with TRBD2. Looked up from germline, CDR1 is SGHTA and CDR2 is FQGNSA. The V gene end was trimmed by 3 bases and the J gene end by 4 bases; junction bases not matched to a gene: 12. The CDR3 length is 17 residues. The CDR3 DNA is TGTGCCAGCAGCTTTCCGAGGGCGGGAGAGGGTTACAATGAGCAGTTCTTC. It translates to CASSFPRAGEGYNEQFF.

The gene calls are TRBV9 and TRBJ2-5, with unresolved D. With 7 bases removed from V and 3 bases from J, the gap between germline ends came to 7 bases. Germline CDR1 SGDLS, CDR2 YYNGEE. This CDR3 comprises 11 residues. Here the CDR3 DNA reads TGTGCCAGCGGCAAGGAAGAGACCCAGTACTTC. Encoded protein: CASGKEETQYF.

The CDR3 protein is CASSSRDSGNIQYF. CDR3 coding DNA: TGTGCCAGCAGTTCTCGGGACTCGGGGAACATTCAGTACTTC. This chain uses TRBV28 with TRBJ2-4; tentative D call: TRBD2 (6 bases). Germline V CDR1 and CDR2: MDHEN, SYDVKM. The CDR3 contains 14 residues. Trimming pared 4 bases from V and 7 bases from J, leaving 14 bases between. Looking up the rest from reference TRBV28 and TRBJ2-4 gives the full variable domain: DVKVTQSSRYLVKRTGEKVFLECVQDMDHENMFWYRQDPGLGLRLIYFSYDVKMKEKGDIPEGYSVSREKKERFSLILESASTNQTSMYLCASSSRDSGNIQYFGAGTRLSVL.

CDR3 protein: CAWGRRLETQYF. The CDR3 coding sequence is TGTGCCTGGGGCAGGCGGTTAGAGACCCAGTACTTC. V usage is TRBV30 and J usage is TRBJ2-5, with D hard to call. Trimming removed 5 bases at V and 4 bases at J, with 11 bases between. The CDR3 spans 12 residues. Germline V CDR1 and CDR2: GTSNPN, SVGIG (reference sequence).

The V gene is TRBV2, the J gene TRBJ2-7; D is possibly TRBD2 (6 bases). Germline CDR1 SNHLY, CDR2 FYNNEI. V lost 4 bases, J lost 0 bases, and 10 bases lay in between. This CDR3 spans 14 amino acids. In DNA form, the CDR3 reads TGTGCCAGCAGTGTAGGAGGGAGCTCCTACGAGCAGTACTTC. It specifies CASSVGGSSYEQYF.

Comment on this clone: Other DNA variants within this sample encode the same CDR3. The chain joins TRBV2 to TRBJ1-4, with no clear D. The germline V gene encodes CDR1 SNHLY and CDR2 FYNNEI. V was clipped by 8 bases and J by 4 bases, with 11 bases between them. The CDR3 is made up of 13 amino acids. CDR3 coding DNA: TGTGCCAGCTCCCGCGGCGTTAATGAAAAACTGTTTTTT. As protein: CASSRGVNEKLFF.

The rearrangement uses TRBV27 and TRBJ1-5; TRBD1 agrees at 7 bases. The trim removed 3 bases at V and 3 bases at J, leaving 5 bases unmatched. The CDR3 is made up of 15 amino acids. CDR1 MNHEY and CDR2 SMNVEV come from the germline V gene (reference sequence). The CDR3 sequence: CASSLTGIVNQPQHF. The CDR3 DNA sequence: TGTGCCAGCAGTTTGACAGGGATAGTCAATCAGCCCCAGCATTTT.

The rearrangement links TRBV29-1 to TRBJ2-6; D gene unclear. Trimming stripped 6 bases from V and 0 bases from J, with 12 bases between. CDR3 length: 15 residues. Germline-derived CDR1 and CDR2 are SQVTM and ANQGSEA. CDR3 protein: CSVPDVRSGANVLTF. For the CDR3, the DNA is TGCAGCGTCCCGGACGTACGCTCTGGGGCCAACGTCCTGACTTTC.

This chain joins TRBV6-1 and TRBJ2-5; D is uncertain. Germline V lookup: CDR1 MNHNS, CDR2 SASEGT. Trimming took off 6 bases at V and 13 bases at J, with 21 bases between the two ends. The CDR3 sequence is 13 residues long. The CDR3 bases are TGTGCCAGCAGCACAAGGGCAGGCCGATATCTGTACTTC. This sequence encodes CASSTRAGRYLYF.

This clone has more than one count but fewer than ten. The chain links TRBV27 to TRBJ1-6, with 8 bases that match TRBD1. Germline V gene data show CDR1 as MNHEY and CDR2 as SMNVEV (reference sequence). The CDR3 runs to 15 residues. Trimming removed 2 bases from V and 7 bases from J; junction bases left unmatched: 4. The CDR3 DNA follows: TGTGCCAGCAGTTTACACACAGGGGGGAATTCACCCCTCCACTTT. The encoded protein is CASSLHTGGNSPLHF.

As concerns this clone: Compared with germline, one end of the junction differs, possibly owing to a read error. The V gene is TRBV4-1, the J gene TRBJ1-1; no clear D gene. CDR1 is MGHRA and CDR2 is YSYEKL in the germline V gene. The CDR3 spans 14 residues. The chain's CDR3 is CASRQGRLGTEAFF. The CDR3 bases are TGCGCCAGCAGACAAGGACGGCTTGGCACTGAAGCTTTCTTT.

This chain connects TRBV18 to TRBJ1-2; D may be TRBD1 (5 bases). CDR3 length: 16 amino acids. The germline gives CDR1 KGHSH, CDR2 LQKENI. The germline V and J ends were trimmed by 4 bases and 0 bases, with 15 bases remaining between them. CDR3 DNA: TGTGCCAGCTCACAGTCCGAGGGACTGTCTAACTATGGCTACACCTTC. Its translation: CASSQSEGLSNYGYTF.

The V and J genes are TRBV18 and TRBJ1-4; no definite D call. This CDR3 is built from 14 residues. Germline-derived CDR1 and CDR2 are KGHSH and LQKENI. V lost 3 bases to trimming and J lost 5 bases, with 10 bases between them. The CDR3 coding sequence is TGTGCCAGCTCACCTACTACGGGGAATGAAAAACTGTTTTTT. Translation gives CASSPTTGNEKLFF.

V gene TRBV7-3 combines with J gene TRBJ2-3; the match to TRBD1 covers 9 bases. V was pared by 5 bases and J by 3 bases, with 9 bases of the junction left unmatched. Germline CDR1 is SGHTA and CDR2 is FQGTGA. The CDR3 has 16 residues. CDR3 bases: TGTGCCAGCAGCGTCACAGGGGGCGCAGAAACAGATACGCAGTATTTT. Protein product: CASSVTGGAETDTQYF. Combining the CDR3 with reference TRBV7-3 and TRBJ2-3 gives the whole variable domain GAGVSQTPSNKVTEKGKYVELRCDPISGHTALYWYRQSLGQGPEFLIYFQGTGAADDSGLPNDRFFAVRPEGSVSTLKIQRTERGDSAVYLCASSVTGGAETDTQYFGPGTRLTVL.

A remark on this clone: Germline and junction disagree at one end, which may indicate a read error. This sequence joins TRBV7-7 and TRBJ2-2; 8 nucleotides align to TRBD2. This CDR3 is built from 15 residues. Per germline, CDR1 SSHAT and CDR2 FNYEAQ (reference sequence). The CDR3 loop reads CASSLAGTNTGELFF. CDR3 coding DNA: TGTGCTAGCAGCTTAGCGGGAACGAACACCGGGGAGCTGTTTTTT.

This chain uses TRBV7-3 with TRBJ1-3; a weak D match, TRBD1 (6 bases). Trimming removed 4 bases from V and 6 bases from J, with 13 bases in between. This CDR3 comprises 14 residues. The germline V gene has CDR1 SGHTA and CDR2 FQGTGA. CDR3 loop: CASSYSGAQNTIYF. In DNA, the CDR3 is TGTGCCAGCAGCTACTCAGGGGCCCAAAACACCATATATTTT.

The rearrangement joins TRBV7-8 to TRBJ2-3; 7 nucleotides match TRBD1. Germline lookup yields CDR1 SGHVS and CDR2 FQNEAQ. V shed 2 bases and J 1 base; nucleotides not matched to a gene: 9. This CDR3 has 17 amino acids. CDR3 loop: CASSLRGGTTRTDTQYF. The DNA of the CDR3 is TGTGCCAGCAGCTTAAGAGGGGGCACAACTCGCACAGATACGCAGTATTTT.